This T cell receptor (beta chain) was found in a study of Graves' ophthalmopathy and Graves' hyperthyroidism. The CDR3 is 14 amino acids. Germline CDR1 is SGHDN and CDR2 is FVKESK. With 4 bases removed from V and 1 base from J, the gap between germline ends came to 10 bases. General study points: Among expanded thyroid clonotypes above 0.001 frequency, most also occurred in blood.

The sequenced template was RNA, covering the TCR beta CDR3 region. The first round was an RT-PCR with HTBI primers, and the second round was a multiplex PCR. TCRdb re-called the multiplex PCR reads through MiXCR, storing one row per CDR3 protein. The sample shows about 390,000 distinct CDR3 sequences, 17% of them seen only once. Concerning this clonotype: Antigen: not known.

The rearrangement joins TRBV14 to TRBJ2-5; no reliable D call. This sequence originates from an adult woman with stable Graves' hyperthyroidism. Input material: peripheral blood. CDR3 sequence: CASSLGSFQETQYF. CDR3 coding DNA: TGTGCCAGCAGCCTGGGCAGCTTCCAAGAGACCCAGTACTTC.